One sample yielded the 31 T cell receptor beta chains listed below, sequenced in a study of shared clonotypes between healthy human individuals. Measured with immunoSEQ multiplex PCR; TCRdb has only the in-frame clones, and not every one. The profile shows 2 million to 2.5 million clones, roughly 93% of them singletons. Sequenced material: naive CD4+ T cells from PBMCs. Specified subset: CD45RA+ positively selected. Receptors were obtained from a young man in good health. Some clones in this sample may be carry-over from other donors' samples.

CDR3 in amino acids: CASSLAQGLDRETQYF. The CDR3 coding sequence is TGTGCCAGCAGCTTAGCTCAGGGACTAGACAGGGAGACCCAGTACTTC. This chain uses TRBV11-2 with TRBJ2-5; 8 bases align to TRBD2. This CDR3 contains 16 residues. Germline trimming cut 1 base from V and 5 bases from J; bases unmatched to any gene: 9. Germline CDR1 reads SGHAT; CDR2 reads FQNNGV.

This clone has just one count. This chain links TRBV7-9 with TRBJ1-1; D unresolved. The CDR3 loop spans 14 amino acids. The V end was cut by 2 bases, the J end by 5 bases, with 12 bases between. Germline V gene sequence: CDR1 SEHNR, CDR2 FQNEAQ (reference sequence). The CDR3 spells CASSLQFPGTEAFF. The CDR3 coding sequence is TGTGCCAGCAGCTTACAGTTTCCGGGAACTGAAGCTTTCTTT.

This chain links TRBV4-1 with TRBJ2-1, with 9 bases lining up with TRBD2. This CDR3 spans 14 amino acids. V dropped 4 bases and J dropped 5; count of bases not matched to a gene: 3. Germline V lookup: CDR1 MGHRA, CDR2 YSYEKL. The CDR3 is CASSPLAGDNEQFF. The CDR3 nucleotides read TGCGCCAGCAGCCCCTTAGCGGGAGACAATGAGCAGTTCTTC.

This chain connects TRBV5-4 to TRBJ2-7, with 14 bases matching TRBD2. CDR3 size: 16 residues. Germline V gives CDR1 SGHNT, CDR2 YYREEE (reference sequence). V dropped 6 bases and J dropped 2; count of bases not matched to a gene: 7. Here the CDR3 DNA reads TGTGCCAGCACCAAAGGGACTAGCGGGAGCCCCTACGAGCAGTACTTC. It encodes CASTKGTSGSPYEQYF.

The V and J genes are TRBV28 and TRBJ1-3, with D maybe TRBD1 (6 bases). This CDR3 spans 17 amino acids. The germline CDR1 and CDR2 sequences are MDHEN and SYDVKM. The V end was cut by 5 bases, the J end by 2 bases, with 19 bases between. The CDR3 is CASSPTQGRGAGNTIYF. The CDR3 DNA follows: TGTGCCAGCAGTCCCACCCAAGGAAGGGGGGCTGGAAACACCATATATTTT.

The rearrangement links TRBV11-2 to TRBJ1-1, with TRBD1 identical over 11 bases. V lost 5 bases and J lost 5; bases outside the gene matches: 19. Germline lookup yields CDR1 SGHAT and CDR2 FQNNGV. The CDR3 totals 19 residues. The CDR3 sequence is CASSLRTILPGQGETEAFF. CDR3 nucleotides: TGTGCCAGCAGCCTCCGTACCATACTCCCGGGACAGGGGGAGACTGAAGCTTTCTTT.

The chain combines TRBV30 with TRBJ2-1; TRBD2 matches 9 bases. Per germline, CDR1 GTSNPN and CDR2 SVGIG (reference sequence). CDR3 length: 15 amino acids. J gave up 1 base and V 4 bases, and 5 bases lay outside the gene matches. The CDR3 sequence: CAWIISGRSYNEQFF. The DNA of the CDR3 is TGTGCCTGGATTATCAGCGGGAGGTCCTACAATGAGCAGTTCTTC.

The V call is TRBV14, the J call TRBJ1-1; D remains unclear. Trimming pared 4 bases from V and 4 bases from J, leaving 25 bases between. The germline V gene encodes CDR1 SGHDN and CDR2 FVKESK. This CDR3 contains 18 residues. The CDR3 loop is CASSPLHGRRSVITEAFF. The DNA of the CDR3 is TGTGCCAGCAGCCCCCTCCACGGCCGGAGGTCCGTTATCACTGAAGCTTTCTTT.

The genes are TRBV9 and TRBJ2-5; TRBD2 agrees at 13 bases. V was pared by 4 bases and J by 4 bases, with 7 bases of the junction left unmatched. CDR1 is SGDLS, CDR2 YYNGEE, per germline. This CDR3 is 16 amino acids long. The DNA for the CDR3 is TGTGCCAGCAGCTCCACTAGCGGGAGGGCCGGAGAGACCCAGTACTTC. It is translated as CASSSTSGRAGETQYF.

The rearrangement joins TRBV25-1 to TRBJ1-2, with a tentative D call TRBD1 (5 bases). The CDR3 loop spans 11 amino acids. CDR1 is MGHDK, CDR2 SYGVNS, per germline. V shed 6 bases and J shed 7 bases, with 9 bases lying between them. The CDR3 DNA follows: TGTGCCAGCAGAGGGGAAGTTGGCTACACCTTC. This gives the protein CASRGEVGYTF.

The V and J genes are TRBV25-1 and TRBJ1-1, with D tentatively TRBD1 (6 bases). The germline V gene encodes CDR1 MGHDK and CDR2 SYGVNS. Trimming took 6 bases from V and 1 from J, leaving 9 bases between them. The CDR3 is 13 residues long. Here the CDR3 reads CASRPTGNTEAFF. The CDR3 coding sequence is TGTGCCAGCAGGCCGACAGGGAACACTGAAGCTTTCTTT.

This sequence joins TRBV27 and TRBJ2-5; D perhaps matches TRBD2 (6 bases). V shed 6 bases and J shed 13 bases, with 21 bases lying between them. Germline CDR1 is MNHEY and CDR2 is SMNVEV (reference sequence). The CDR3 has 13 amino acids. CDR3 amino acids: CASRPTSAGLRYF. The CDR3 nucleotides read TGTGCCAGCAGACCTACCTCCGCGGGGCTACGGTACTTC.

This chain connects TRBV5-1 to TRBJ2-1; 9 bases line up with TRBD1. Per germline, CDR1 SGHRS and CDR2 YFSETQ. V lost 5 bases, J lost 9 bases, and 9 bases stayed unmatched. The CDR3 contains 14 residues. The CDR3 loop is CASSPDRGLSEQFF. The CDR3 nucleotides are TGCGCCAGCAGTCCGGACAGGGGACTTAGTGAGCAGTTCTTC.

The V and J genes are TRBV28 and TRBJ1-1; D might be TRBD1 (5 bases). This CDR3 has 13 amino acids. Per germline, CDR1 MDHEN and CDR2 SYDVKM. Trimming left V 10 bases short and J 1 base short, with 13 bases between. DNA for the CDR3: TGTGCCACCGAAGAGGGGCGGAACACTGAAGCTTTCTTT. Protein sequence: CATEEGRNTEAFF.

A single count supports this clone. V usage is TRBV4-1 and J usage is TRBJ2-3; maybe TRBD1 (5 bases). V lost 4 bases, J lost 1 base, and 18 bases lay in between. The CDR3 has 17 residues. Germline V gene lookup returns CDR1 MGHRA and CDR2 YSYEKL. CDR3 sequence reads: CASSPQNPGRGTDTQYF. CDR3 DNA: TGCGCCAGCAGCCCCCAGAACCCGGGCAGGGGCACAGATACGCAGTATTTT.

CDR3 region: CASSSRAEGAYEQYF. CDR3 bases: TGTGCCAGCAGCTCCCGAGCAGAAGGGGCTTACGAGCAGTACTTC. The gene calls are TRBV7-8 and TRBJ2-7; the D gene is possibly TRBD1 (5 bases). Trimming cost V 4 bases and J 4 bases, with 17 bases left between them. The germline V gene encodes CDR1 SGHVS and CDR2 FQNEAQ. This CDR3 comprises 15 residues.

This chain links TRBV10-2 with TRBJ2-7, with TRBD2 matching over 8 bases. Germline V CDR1 and CDR2: WSHSY, SAAADI. CDR3 length: 16 amino acids. The J segment lost 2 bases and the V segment lost 6 bases, leaving 12 bases of the junction unmatched. The CDR3 region has the DNA TGCGCCAGCAGGACCCCTCGGGGCGGGAGGCCCTACGAGCAGTACTTC. This translates into CASRTPRGGRPYEQYF.

The chain combines TRBV28 with TRBJ1-1, with 9 bases that match TRBD1. The CDR3 sequence is 14 residues long. Germline lookup yields CDR1 MDHEN and CDR2 SYDVKM. With 2 bases clipped from V and 7 bases from J, the junction kept 5 bases outside the gene matches. CDR3 DNA: TGTGCCAGCAGTTTAGAACAGGGGGCATATGAAGCTTTCTTT. As protein: CASSLEQGAYEAFF.

The chain carries TRBV6-1 and TRBJ2-1; no firm D call. V lost 8 bases to trimming and J lost 10 bases, with 24 bases between them. This CDR3 is 15 amino acids long. CDR1 and CDR2 (germline): MNHNS, SASEGT. The CDR3 is CASRIGSKRGVEQFF. For the CDR3, the DNA is TGTGCCAGCCGAATCGGGTCGAAACGAGGCGTGGAGCAGTTCTTC.

The table lists this clone with a few counts. This chain uses TRBV29-1 with TRBJ1-1; a weak D match, TRBD1 (5 bases). Germline-derived CDR1 and CDR2 are SQVTM and ANQGSEA. The CDR3 sequence is 13 residues long. V was trimmed by 4 bases and J by 5 bases, leaving 14 bases between them. CDR3 nucleotide sequence: TGCAGCGTTGGCCCGGGGGTGGGGACTGAAGCTTTCTTT. Its protein is CSVGPGVGTEAFF.

The chain links TRBV29-1 to TRBJ2-5; D is unclear. CDR3 size: 13 residues. V lost 7 bases and J lost 2, with 14 bases in between. Germline V CDR1 and CDR2: SQVTM, ANQGSEA. The CDR3 protein is CSAGSGLQETQYF. The CDR3 nucleotides read TGCAGCGCCGGATCAGGATTACAAGAGACCCAGTACTTC.

This rearrangement joins TRBV7-9 to TRBJ1-6, with TRBD1 matching over 8 bases. J gave up 9 bases and V 8 bases, and 9 bases lay outside the gene matches. Germline-derived CDR1 and CDR2 are SEHNR and FQNEAQ (reference sequence). The length of the CDR3 is 14 residues. DNA for the CDR3: TGTGCCAGCGGCGTTGGACAGGGTGGTTCACCCCTCCACTTT. Translating it yields CASGVGQGGSPLHF.

This CDR3 is CASSLAGGDTGELFF. The CDR3 DNA reads TGTGCCAGCAGCCTAGCGGGGGGAGACACCGGGGAGCTGTTTTTT. The chain carries TRBV11-3 and TRBJ2-2; 11 nucleotides align to TRBD2. The germline V gene encodes CDR1 SGHNT and CDR2 YENEEA. This CDR3 contains 15 residues. J was trimmed by 3 bases and V by 5 bases; bases with no gene match: 2. The full variable domain, rest sourced from reference TRBV11-3 and TRBJ2-2, is EAGVVQSPRYKIIEKKQPVAFWCNPISGHNTLYWYLQNLGQGPELLIRYENEEAVDDSQLPKDRFSAERLKGVDSTLKIQPAELGDSAVYLCASSLAGGDTGELFFGEGSRLTVL.

J is TRBJ1-5 and V is TRBV7-2; TRBD1 agrees at 7 bases. The germline CDR1 and CDR2 sequences are SGHTA and FQGNSA. The trim removed 2 bases at V and 7 bases at J, leaving 14 bases unmatched. The CDR3 has 17 amino acids. The CDR3 is CASSLRWATGLDQPQHF. CDR3 coding DNA: TGTGCCAGCAGCTTAAGGTGGGCGACAGGGTTGGACCAGCCCCAGCATTTT.

The chain carries TRBV7-9 and TRBJ2-1; D might be TRBD2 (6 bases). The CDR3 has 16 amino acids. Germline V lookup: CDR1 SEHNR, CDR2 FQNEAQ (reference sequence). V was trimmed by 3 bases and J by 4 bases, leaving 16 bases between them. The CDR3: CASSFEKVGGYNEQFF. As DNA, the CDR3 is TGTGCCAGCAGCTTTGAAAAAGTTGGGGGGTACAATGAGCAGTTCTTC.

A word on this clone: Other DNA sequences in the same sample also yield this CDR3. The chain uses TRBV18 and TRBJ2-3; D gene ambiguous. CDR3 length equals 13 residues. The germline V and J ends were trimmed by 3 bases and 2 bases, with 6 bases remaining between them. Germline CDR1 KGHSH, CDR2 LQKENI. The CDR3 DNA sequence: TGTGCCAGCTCACCTAGTTCCACAGATACGCAGTATTTT. Protein product: CASSPSSTDTQYF.

The V gene is TRBV18, the J gene TRBJ2-5, with D perhaps TRBD2 (5 bases). The CDR3 is 16 amino acids. Germline V gene lookup returns CDR1 KGHSH and CDR2 LQKENI. Trimming took 4 bases from V and 1 from J, leaving 16 bases between them. CDR3 loop: CASSQPPGAVQETQYF. The CDR3 nucleotides read TGTGCCAGCTCACAACCCCCAGGAGCGGTCCAAGAGACCCAGTACTTC. Variable domain in full (rest from reference TRBV18 and TRBJ2-5): NAGVMQNPRHLVRRRGQEARLRCSPMKGHSHVYWYRQLPEEGLKFMVYLQKENIIDESGMPKERFSAEFPKEGPSILRIQQVVRGDSAAYFCASSQPPGAVQETQYFGPGTRLLVL.

The V gene is TRBV28, the J gene TRBJ2-1; D uncertain. Trimming removed 5 bases at V and 6 bases at J, with 8 bases between. This CDR3 contains 12 residues. CDR1 is MDHEN and CDR2 is SYDVKM in the germline V gene. CDR3 bases: TGTGCCAGCAGTGAGCCAGGCAATGAGCAGTTCTTC. It translates to CASSEPGNEQFF.

Turning to this clone: One junction end does not reproduce the germline sequence, and a read error may be involved. CDR3 sequence: CASSVAGTVSSYEQYF. CDR3 nucleotide sequence: TGTGCCAGCAGCGTAGCCGGGACAGTGAGCTCCTACGAGCAGTACTTC. The rearrangement joins TRBV7-2 to TRBJ2-7; 7 bases align to TRBD1. This CDR3 has 16 amino acids. Germline V gene lookup returns CDR1 SGHTA and CDR2 FQGNSA.

The rearrangement joins TRBV5-1 to TRBJ1-5, with D hard to call. Germline CDR1 reads SGHRS; CDR2 reads YFSETQ. With 4 bases removed from V and 1 base from J, the gap between germline ends came to 6 bases. The CDR3 consists of 13 residues. In DNA form, the CDR3 reads TGCGCCAGCAGCGAGGGCAGCAATCAGCCCCAGCATTTT. Residues: CASSEGSNQPQHF.

V usage is TRBV19 and J usage is TRBJ1-1; weak D call: TRBD1 (6 bases). The CDR3 covers 14 residues. CDR1 LNHDA and CDR2 SQIVND come from the germline V gene (reference sequence). V lost 4 bases and J 5 bases, leaving 14 bases between the germline ends. CDR3 sequence reads: CASSTIQGGTEAFF. The CDR3 coding sequence is TGTGCCAGTAGTACGATACAGGGTGGTACTGAAGCTTTCTTT.